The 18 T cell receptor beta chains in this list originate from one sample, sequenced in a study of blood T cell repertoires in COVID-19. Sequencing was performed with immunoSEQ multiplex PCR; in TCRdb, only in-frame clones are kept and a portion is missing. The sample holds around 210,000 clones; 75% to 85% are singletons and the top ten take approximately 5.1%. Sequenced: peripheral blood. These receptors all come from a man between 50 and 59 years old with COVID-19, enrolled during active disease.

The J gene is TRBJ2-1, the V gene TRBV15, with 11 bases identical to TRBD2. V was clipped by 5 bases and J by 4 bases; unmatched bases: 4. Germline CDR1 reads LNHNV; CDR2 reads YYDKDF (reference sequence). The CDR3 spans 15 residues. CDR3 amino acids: CATSFSSGGYNEQFF. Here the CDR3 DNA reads TGTGCCACCAGCTTCTCTAGCGGGGGGTACAATGAGCAGTTCTTC.

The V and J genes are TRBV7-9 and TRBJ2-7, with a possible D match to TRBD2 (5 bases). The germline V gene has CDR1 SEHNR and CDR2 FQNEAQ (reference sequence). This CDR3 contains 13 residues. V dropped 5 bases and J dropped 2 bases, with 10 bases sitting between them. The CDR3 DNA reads TGTGCCAGCAGCGCAAATAGCGCCTACGAGCAGTACTTC. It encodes CASSANSAYEQYF.

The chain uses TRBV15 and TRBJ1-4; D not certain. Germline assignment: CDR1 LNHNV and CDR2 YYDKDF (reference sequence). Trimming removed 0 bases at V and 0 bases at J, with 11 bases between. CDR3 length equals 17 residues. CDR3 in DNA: TGTGCCACCAGCAGAGAAAACAGCCCAGCAACTAATGAAAAACTGTTTTTT. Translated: CATSRENSPATNEKLFF. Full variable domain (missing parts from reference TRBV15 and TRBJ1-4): DAMVIQNPRYQVTQFGKPVTLSCSQTLNHNVMYWYQQKSSQAPKLLFHYYDKDFNNEADTPDNFQSRRPNTSFCFLDIRSPGLGDTAMYLCATSRENSPATNEKLFFGSGTQLSVL.

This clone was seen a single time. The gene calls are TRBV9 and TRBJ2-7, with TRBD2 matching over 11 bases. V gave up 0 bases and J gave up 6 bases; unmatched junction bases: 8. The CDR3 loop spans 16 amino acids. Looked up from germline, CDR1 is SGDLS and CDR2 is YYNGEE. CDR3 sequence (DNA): TGTGCCAGCAGCGTAGCCGGAATGACTAGCGGGGTCGAGCAGTACTTC. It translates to CASSVAGMTSGVEQYF.

The CDR3 sequence: CASSKTGGTYNEQFF. The CDR3 region has the DNA TGTGCCAGCAGCAAAACAGGGGGCACCTACAATGAGCAGTTCTTC. This chain joins TRBV11-2 and TRBJ2-1; 9 positions agree with TRBD1. CDR1 is SGHAT and CDR2 is FQNNGV in the germline V gene. The ends lost 5 bases at V and 2 bases at J; junction bases unmatched: 4. CDR3 length equals 15 residues.

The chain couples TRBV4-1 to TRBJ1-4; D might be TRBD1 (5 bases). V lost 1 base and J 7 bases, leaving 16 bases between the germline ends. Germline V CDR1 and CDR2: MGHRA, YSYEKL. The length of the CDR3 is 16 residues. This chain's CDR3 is CASSQVLAGLREKLFF. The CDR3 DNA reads TGCGCCAGCAGCCAAGTTCTGGCAGGGTTGCGTGAAAAACTGTTTTTT.

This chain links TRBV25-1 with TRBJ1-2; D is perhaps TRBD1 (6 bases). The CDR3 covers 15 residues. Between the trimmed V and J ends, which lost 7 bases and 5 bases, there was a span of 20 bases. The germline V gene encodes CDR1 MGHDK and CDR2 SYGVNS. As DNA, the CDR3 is TGTGCCAGCACCCCCCCGGGGACATTTCCGTATGGCTACACCTTC. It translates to CASTPPGTFPYGYTF.

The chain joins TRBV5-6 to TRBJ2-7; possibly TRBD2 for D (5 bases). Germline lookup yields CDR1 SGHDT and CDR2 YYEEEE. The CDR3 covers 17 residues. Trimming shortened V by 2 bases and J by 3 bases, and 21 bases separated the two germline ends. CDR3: CASSFRGTWGSFYEQYF. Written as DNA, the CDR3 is TGTGCCAGCAGCTTTCGGGGTACATGGGGATCGTTCTACGAGCAGTACTTC.

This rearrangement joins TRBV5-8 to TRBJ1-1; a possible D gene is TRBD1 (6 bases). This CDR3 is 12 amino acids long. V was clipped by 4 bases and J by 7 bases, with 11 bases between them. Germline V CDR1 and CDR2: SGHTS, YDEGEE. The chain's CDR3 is CASSATGLEAFF. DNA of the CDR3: TGTGCCAGCAGCGCAACAGGGCTTGAAGCTTTCTTT.

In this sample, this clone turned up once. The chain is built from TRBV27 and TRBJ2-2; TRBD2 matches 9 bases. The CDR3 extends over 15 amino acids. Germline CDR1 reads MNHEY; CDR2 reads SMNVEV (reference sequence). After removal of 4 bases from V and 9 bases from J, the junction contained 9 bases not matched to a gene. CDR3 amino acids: CASSSRGGARRELFF. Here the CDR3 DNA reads TGTGCCAGCAGTTCTCGCGGGGGGGCTAGGCGGGAGCTGTTTTTT.

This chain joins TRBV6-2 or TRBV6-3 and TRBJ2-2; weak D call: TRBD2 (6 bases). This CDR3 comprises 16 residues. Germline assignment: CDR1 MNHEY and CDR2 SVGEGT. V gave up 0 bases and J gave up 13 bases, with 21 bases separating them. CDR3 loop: CASSYSFSGRGTRLFF. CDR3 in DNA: TGTGCCAGCAGTTACTCGTTTAGCGGACGGGGTACTCGGCTGTTTTTT.

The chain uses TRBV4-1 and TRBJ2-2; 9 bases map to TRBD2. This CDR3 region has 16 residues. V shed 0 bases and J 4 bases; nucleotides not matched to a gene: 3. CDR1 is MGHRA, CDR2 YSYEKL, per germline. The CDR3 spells CASSQEAGGATGELFF. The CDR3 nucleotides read TGCGCCAGCAGCCAAGAAGCGGGGGGAGCCACCGGGGAGCTGTTTTTT.

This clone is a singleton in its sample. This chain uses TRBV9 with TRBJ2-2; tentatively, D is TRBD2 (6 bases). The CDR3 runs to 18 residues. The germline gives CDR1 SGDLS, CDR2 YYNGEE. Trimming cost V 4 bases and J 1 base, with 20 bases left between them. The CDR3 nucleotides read TGTGCCAGCAGCCCCCGGCTATTGGGCGGGGTGAACACCGGGGAGCTGTTTTTT. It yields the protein CASSPRLLGGVNTGELFF.

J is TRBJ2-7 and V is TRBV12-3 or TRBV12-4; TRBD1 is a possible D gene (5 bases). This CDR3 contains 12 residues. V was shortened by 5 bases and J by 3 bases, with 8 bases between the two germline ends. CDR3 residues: CASSPGNYEQYF. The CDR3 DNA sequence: TGTGCCAGCAGTCCAGGGAACTACGAGCAGTACTTC.

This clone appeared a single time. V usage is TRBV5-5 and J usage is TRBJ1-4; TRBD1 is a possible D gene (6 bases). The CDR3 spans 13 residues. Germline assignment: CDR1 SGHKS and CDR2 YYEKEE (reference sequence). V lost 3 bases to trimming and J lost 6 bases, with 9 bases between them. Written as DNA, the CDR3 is TGTGCCAGCAGCTCGGACAGTTATGAAAAACTGTTTTTT. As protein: CASSSDSYEKLFF.

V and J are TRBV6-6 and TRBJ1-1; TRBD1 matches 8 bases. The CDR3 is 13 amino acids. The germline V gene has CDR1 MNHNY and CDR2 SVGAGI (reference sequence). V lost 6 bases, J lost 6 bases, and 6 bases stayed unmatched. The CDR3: CASSPLQGAEAFF. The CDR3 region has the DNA TGTGCCAGCAGCCCCCTACAGGGGGCTGAAGCTTTCTTT.

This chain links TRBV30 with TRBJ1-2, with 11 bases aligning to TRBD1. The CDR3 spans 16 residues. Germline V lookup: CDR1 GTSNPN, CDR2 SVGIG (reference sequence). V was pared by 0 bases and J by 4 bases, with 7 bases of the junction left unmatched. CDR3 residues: CAWSVGGQGDSYGYTF. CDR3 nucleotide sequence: TGTGCCTGGAGTGTCGGGGGACAGGGGGACTCCTATGGCTACACCTTC. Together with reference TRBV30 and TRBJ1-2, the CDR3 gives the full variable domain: SQTIHQWPATLVQPVGSPLSLECTVEGTSNPNLYWYRQAAGRGLQLLFYSVGIGQISSEVPQNLSASRPQDRQFILSSKKLLLSDSGFYLCAWSVGGQGDSYGYTFGSGTRLTVV.

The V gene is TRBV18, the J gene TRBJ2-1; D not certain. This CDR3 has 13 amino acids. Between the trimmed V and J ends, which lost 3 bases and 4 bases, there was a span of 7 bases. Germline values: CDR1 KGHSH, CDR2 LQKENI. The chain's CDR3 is CASSPPGYNEQFF. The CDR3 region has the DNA TGTGCCAGCTCACCCCCCGGTTACAATGAGCAGTTCTTC.